This T cell receptor beta chain was identified in a study of blood T cell repertoires in COVID-19. TCRdb's copy holds only in-frame clones and misses some; the assay was immunoSEQ multiplex PCR. Altogether around 100,000 clones are present, more than 65% being singletons, with the ten largest covering 9.5% to 13%. Germline CDR1 reads SNHLY; CDR2 reads FYNNEI. J lost 10 bases, V lost 8 bases, and 9 bases had no gene match. The CDR3 covers 12 residues. This chain connects TRBV2 to TRBJ1-2, with 8 nucleotides matching TRBD1. The sequence was obtained from a woman in her 70s with acute or convalescent COVID-19. Sequencing used peripheral blood. The CDR3 loop is CASGYDRGIYTF. The CDR3 DNA is TGTGCCAGCGGGTATGACAGGGGAATCTACACCTTC. The full variable domain, with the rest looked up from reference TRBV2 and TRBJ1-2, is EPEVTQTPSHQVTQMGQEVILRCVPISNHLYFYWYRQILGQKVEFLVSFYNNEISEKSEIFDDQFSVERPDGSNFTLKIRSTKLEDSAMYFCASGYDRGIYTFGSGTRLTVV.